The 29 T cell receptor beta chains in this list originate from one sample, sequenced in a study of T cell responses to AZD1222 COVID-19 vaccine. Clones were sequenced by immunoSEQ multiplex PCR, and TCRdb holds only the in-frame ones, with some missing. The sample lists 120,000 to 150,000 clones, around nine tenths seen once, with 5.2% in the top ten. The sample was peripheral blood, taken on day 0 of AZD1222 vaccination. All receptors come from an adult in good health.

This chain joins TRBV5-5 and TRBJ2-3; either TRBD1 or TRBD2 may fit D (5 bases each). V was trimmed by 2 bases and J by 2 bases, leaving 15 bases between them. Germline lookup yields CDR1 SGHKS and CDR2 YYEKEE (reference sequence). The CDR3 extends over 16 amino acids. The CDR3 DNA reads TGTGCCAGCAGCTTAAGGGGAGACCCAGCCACAGATACGCAGTATTTT. Translated: CASSLRGDPATDTQYF.

V and J are TRBV6-5 and TRBJ1-2; maybe TRBD1 (5 bases). This CDR3 is built from 14 residues. Germline CDR1 is MNHEY and CDR2 is SVGAGI. Trimming stripped 2 bases from V and 4 bases from J, with 11 bases between. DNA of the CDR3: TGTGCCAGCAGTTACGCGGGGCAAGGCTATGGCTACACCTTC. Protein: CASSYAGQGYGYTF.

The chain carries TRBV5-4 and TRBJ2-7, with TRBD2 matching 13 bases. The J segment lost 5 bases and the V segment lost 4 bases, leaving 15 bases of the junction unmatched. This CDR3 comprises 18 residues. Germline V gives CDR1 SGHNT, CDR2 YYREEE (reference sequence). CDR3 sequence (DNA): TGTGCCAGCAGCCTCACTCGACTAGCGGGAGGCTCGGGAAACGAGCAGTACTTC. It encodes CASSLTRLAGGSGNEQYF.

The chain couples TRBV7-2 to TRBJ1-3; unclear D gene. CDR3 length: 12 residues. The germline gives CDR1 SGHTA, CDR2 FQGNSA. The ends were cut back, 1 base at V and 4 bases at J, with 2 bases in the middle. The chain's CDR3 is CASSLGGNTIYF. The CDR3 DNA follows: TGTGCCAGCAGCTTAGGGGGAAACACCATATATTTT.

This clone was seen more than once but under ten times. Here the CDR3 DNA reads TGCAGCGTTGTGGTTCGGAGGCCCTTAGGAAAGACCCAGTACTTC. The encoded protein is CSVVVRRPLGKTQYF. This chain joins TRBV29-1 and TRBJ2-5; the D gene is possibly TRBD2 (5 bases). The germline V gene encodes CDR1 SQVTM and CDR2 ANQGSEA. The ends were cut back, 4 bases at V and 6 bases at J, with 21 bases in the middle. This CDR3 has 15 amino acids. Full variable domain (outside the CDR3, taken from reference TRBV29-1 and TRBJ2-5): SAVISQKPSRDICQRGTSLTIQCQVDSQVTMMFWYRQQPGQSLTLIATANQGSEATYESGFVIDKFPISRPNLTFSTLTVSNMSPEDSSIYLCSVVVRRPLGKTQYFGPGTRLLVL.

The chain links TRBV3-1 (or the pseudogene TRBV3-2) to TRBJ2-3; 14 positions match TRBD2. This CDR3 region has 19 residues. Germline CDR1 LGHDT, CDR2 YNNKEL (reference sequence). V was clipped by 4 bases and J by 0 bases; unmatched bases: 9. The CDR3 bases are TGTGCCAGCAGCCCGTCGCCGGGACTAGCGGGAGCTAGCACAGATACGCAGTATTTT. As protein: CASSPSPGLAGASTDTQYF.

The chain couples TRBV27 to TRBJ2-5; D is perhaps TRBD2 (6 bases). With 2 bases removed from V and 0 bases from J, the gap between germline ends came to 13 bases. This CDR3 region has 16 residues. Looked up from germline, CDR1 is MNHEY and CDR2 is SMNVEV (reference sequence). The CDR3 sequence is CASSLAGTEYQETQYF. CDR3 nucleotide sequence: TGTGCCAGCAGTTTAGCTGGGACTGAGTACCAAGAGACCCAGTACTTC.

The rearrangement uses TRBV28 and TRBJ1-2; D remains unclear. This CDR3 has 12 residues. V was shortened by 6 bases and J by 6 bases, with 11 bases between the two germline ends. Germline V gene data show CDR1 as MDHEN and CDR2 as SYDVKM. The CDR3 spells CASSPGEDGYTF. CDR3 nucleotides: TGTGCCAGCAGCCCTGGGGAGGATGGCTACACCTTC.

This clone was found once. J is TRBJ1-3 and V is TRBV7-2; tentative D call: TRBD1 (5 bases). V was clipped by 5 bases and J by 1 base, with 12 bases between them. Germline values: CDR1 SGHTA, CDR2 FQGNSA. This CDR3 spans 15 amino acids. This chain's CDR3 is CASSIDSGSGNTIYF. As DNA, the CDR3 is TGTGCCAGCAGCATAGACAGCGGTTCTGGAAACACCATATATTTT. Combining the CDR3 with reference TRBV7-2 and TRBJ1-3 gives the whole variable domain GAGVSQSPSNKVTEKGKDVELRCDPISGHTALYWYRQSLGQGLEFLIYFQGNSAPDKSGLPSDRFSAERTGGSVSTLTIQRTQQEDSAVYLCASSIDSGSGNTIYFGEGSWLTVV.

The gene calls are TRBV7-9 and TRBJ2-7; the D gene is possibly TRBD1 (6 bases). Germline CDR1 SEHNR, CDR2 FQNEAQ (reference sequence). Trimming took off 3 bases at V and 5 bases at J, with 29 bases between the two ends. The CDR3 is 19 amino acids. The CDR3 sequence: CASSFDAGTFRPPGHEQYF. As DNA, the CDR3 is TGTGCCAGCAGCTTCGACGCAGGGACATTTCGCCCCCCGGGGCACGAGCAGTACTTC.

The V call is TRBV12-3 or TRBV12-4, the J call TRBJ1-4; D not resolved. V was trimmed by 6 bases and J by 5 bases, leaving 10 bases between them. This CDR3 spans 13 amino acids. CDR3: CASSIVTNEKLFF. The DNA for the CDR3 is TGTGCCAGCAGCATTGTTACGAATGAAAAACTGTTTTTT.

This clone was seen only once. The rearrangement links TRBV11-1 to TRBJ1-2, with no clear D. The CDR3 contains 13 residues. Looked up from germline, CDR1 is SGHAT and CDR2 is FQDESV (reference sequence). The V end was cut by 5 bases, the J end by 6 bases, with 13 bases between. The CDR3 DNA is TGTGCCAGCAGCCCCCTCAGAGTCGATGGCTACACCTTC. Translation gives CASSPLRVDGYTF.

This chain's CDR3 is CASRNSYQPQHF. CDR3 nucleotide sequence: TGTGCCAGCAGGAACAGCTATCAGCCCCAGCATTTT. The chain links TRBV2 to TRBJ1-5; D call uncertain. Germline CDR1 SNHLY, CDR2 FYNNEI. V was pared by 6 bases and J by 5 bases, with 8 bases between. The length of the CDR3 is 12 residues.

The chain carries TRBV7-9 and TRBJ1-2, with D unclear. Germline-derived CDR1 and CDR2 are SEHNR and FQNEAQ (reference sequence). Trimming pared 5 bases from V and 2 bases from J, leaving 9 bases between. There are 13 residues in the CDR3. CDR3 in amino acids: CASSPPMNYGYTF. The CDR3 DNA sequence: TGTGCCAGCAGCCCCCCAATGAACTATGGCTACACCTTC.

The chain employs TRBV6-2 or TRBV6-3 and TRBJ2-7; D perhaps matches TRBD2 (6 bases). Trimming took 2 bases from V and 6 from J, leaving 11 bases between them. This CDR3 is built from 13 residues. Germline lookup yields CDR1 MNHEY and CDR2 SVGEGT. CDR3 bases: TGTGCCAGCAGTTACGCGGGGTTCGGCGAGCAGTACTTC. Its protein product is CASSYAGFGEQYF.

The chain has TRBV6-5 and TRBJ2-7; the match to TRBD2 covers 8 bases. J was trimmed by 6 bases and V by 4 bases; bases with no gene match: 8. CDR1 MNHEY and CDR2 SVGAGI come from the germline V gene. The CDR3 runs to 14 residues. The CDR3 here is CASSFSAGAVEQYF. The CDR3 nucleotides are TGTGCCAGCAGTTTCTCAGCGGGAGCGGTCGAGCAGTACTTC.

The count of this clone is one. V gene TRBV9 combines with J gene TRBJ2-5, with 8 bases lining up with TRBD2. The germline V gene has CDR1 SGDLS and CDR2 YYNGEE. J was trimmed by 4 bases and V by 5 bases; bases with no gene match: 10. This CDR3 comprises 15 residues. The CDR3 sequence is CASSGARGGGETQYF. In nucleotides, the CDR3 is TGTGCCAGCAGTGGTGCCCGGGGGGGAGGAGAGACCCAGTACTTC.

The chain couples TRBV28 to TRBJ1-2; 7 bases fit TRBD1. Unmatched junction bases numbered 9, after V lost 6 bases and J lost 5 bases. Germline V gene lookup returns CDR1 MDHEN and CDR2 SYDVKM. CDR3 length: 14 residues. CDR3 coding DNA: TGTGCCAGCAGCCAGCAGGGGGGTTGGTATGGCTACACCTTC. This codes for CASSQQGGWYGYTF.

J is TRBJ2-4 and V is TRBV19; TRBD1 matches at 10 bases. CDR1 and CDR2 (germline): LNHDA, SQIVND (reference sequence). This CDR3 has 15 amino acids. J lost 9 bases, V lost 1 base, and 6 bases had no gene match. CDR3 loop: CASSIGRGQGTIQYF. CDR3 DNA sequence: TGTGCCAGTAGTATAGGGAGGGGACAGGGGACCATTCAGTACTTC.

The chain couples TRBV19 to TRBJ1-6; D perhaps matches TRBD1 (5 bases). V dropped 4 bases and J dropped 14 bases, with 21 bases sitting between them. The CDR3 spans 15 residues. Germline V gene sequence: CDR1 LNHDA, CDR2 SQIVND (reference sequence). Written as DNA, the CDR3 is TGTGCCAGTAGTACCACCGGGACCGGGCAGGAGGCCCTCCACTTT. Encoded protein: CASSTTGTGQEALHF.

This rearrangement joins TRBV6-5 to TRBJ2-1; D is ambiguous. This CDR3 is built from 13 residues. The V gene lost 2 bases and the J gene lost 4 bases, with 6 bases spanning the gap. Germline CDR1 and CDR2: MNHEY and SVGAGI. CDR3 region: CASSYRSYNEQFF. For the CDR3, the DNA is TGTGCCAGCAGTTACCGATCTTACAATGAGCAGTTCTTC.

The rearrangement uses TRBV19 and TRBJ1-5; 7 bases fit TRBD1. The CDR3 loop spans 14 amino acids. With V trimmed by 7 bases and J by 5 bases, 8 bases remained unmatched. Germline V gene sequence: CDR1 LNHDA, CDR2 SQIVND (reference sequence). The CDR3, as DNA: TGTGCCAGTACCCCTCGGGACAGCGATCAGCCCCAGCATTTT. Translating it yields CASTPRDSDQPQHF.

The chain links TRBV7-9 to TRBJ2-3; D gene uncertain. The CDR3 extends over 13 amino acids. V shed 3 bases and J shed 12 bases, with 16 bases lying between them. Germline lookup yields CDR1 SEHNR and CDR2 FQNEAQ (reference sequence). The DNA of the CDR3 is TGTGCCAGCAGCTTTCTCATCGGTCTGGGCCAGTATTTT. This codes for CASSFLIGLGQYF. The entire variable domain, with the rest obtained from reference TRBV7-9 and TRBJ2-3, is as follows: DTGVSQNPRHKITKRGQNVTFRCDPISEHNRLYWYRQTLGQGPEFLTYFQNEAQLEKSRLLSDRFSAERPKGSFSTLEIQRTEQGDSAMYLCASSFLIGLGQYFGPGTRLTVL.

V usage is TRBV7-9 and J usage is TRBJ2-3; D is unclear. Trimming left V 1 base short and J 4 bases short, with 3 bases between. Germline V CDR1 and CDR2: SEHNR, FQNEAQ (reference sequence). CDR3 length: 12 amino acids. The CDR3 sequence: CASSLGADTQYF. CDR3 DNA sequence: TGTGCCAGCAGCTTAGGGGCAGATACGCAGTATTTT.

The V call is TRBV5-1, the J call TRBJ1-5; D remains ambiguous. This CDR3 contains 13 residues. Germline CDR1 reads SGHRS; CDR2 reads YFSETQ. Trimming took off 2 bases at V and 3 bases at J, with 6 bases between the two ends. This chain's CDR3 is CASSFSPNQPQHF. CDR3 nucleotides: TGCGCCAGCAGCTTCAGCCCCAATCAGCCCCAGCATTTT.

This clone occurred once. The chain couples TRBV5-1 to TRBJ2-5, with D perhaps TRBD1 or TRBD2 (7 bases each). This CDR3 contains 15 residues. Germline lookup yields CDR1 SGHRS and CDR2 YFSETQ. V was clipped by 1 base and J by 4 bases, with 14 bases between them. The CDR3 DNA sequence: TGCGCCAGCAGCTTGTACACAGGGGAGGGAGAGACCCAGTACTTC. Protein product: CASSLYTGEGETQYF.

The chain employs TRBV7-6 and TRBJ1-3, with D uncertain. Trimming stripped 1 base from V and 0 bases from J, with 19 bases between. The CDR3 runs 19 residues. The germline V gene encodes CDR1 SGHVS and CDR2 FNYEAQ. In nucleotides, the CDR3 is TGTGCCAGCAGCTTAGGCGTGCTTCGGTCGGGTGTCTCTGGAAACACCATATATTTT. It specifies CASSLGVLRSGVSGNTIYF.

This CDR3 is CASRGYSYEQYF. CDR3 bases: TGTGCCAGTCGTGGATACTCCTACGAGCAGTACTTC. The V gene is TRBV2, the J gene TRBJ2-7, with D uncertain. Germline V gene data show CDR1 as SNHLY and CDR2 as FYNNEI. The CDR3 runs 12 residues. Trimming took off 9 bases at V and 0 bases at J, with 9 bases between the two ends.

Here the CDR3 DNA reads TGTGCCAGCAGCGTAGATGGGTCGACCCAAGAGACCCAGTACTTC. Its protein is CASSVDGSTQETQYF. V and J are TRBV9 and TRBJ2-5; D ambiguous. The CDR3 extends over 15 amino acids. Trimming cost V 0 bases and J 1 base, with 10 bases left between them. CDR1 is SGDLS and CDR2 is YYNGEE in the germline V gene.